This T cell receptor (beta chain) was observed in a study of type 1 and type 2 diabetes patients (dated by TCRdb to the mid-2010s). Notes on the research overall: The cohort comprised fewer than 10 type 1 diabetes patients, four type 2 diabetes patients and 6 or 7 nondiabetic controls recruited in China. Across the study, CD4+ and CD8+ T cells were positively selected from PBMCs by means of CD4 or CD8 MicroBeads on MACS columns. The whole study generated fewer than 25 million paired-end reads. The study profiled TCRbeta repertoires by high-throughput sequencing to compare type 1 diabetes, type 2 diabetes and nondiabetic individuals. Type 2 diabetes patients were used as a disease comparison group for the type 1 diabetes patients. V gene usage was similar between 20-cycle and roughly 23-cycle amplification, suggesting similar primer efficiencies and random PCR bias. Sequencing of the TCRbeta libraries was paired-end and was performed on Illumina HiSeq 2000 or MiSeq instruments.

The instrument was an Illumina MiSeq. For TCRbeta CDR3 amplification, the template was genomic DNA taken from the sorted T cell subsets. The TCRbeta CDR3 region was amplified by multiplex PCR with 30 forward and 13 reverse primers. After the PCR products were purified with AMPure XP beads, a second PCR of around 27 cycles was run to add indices and adaptors. Before sequencing, the libraries were purified from gel with the QIAquick Gel Extraction Kit. Per the authors' processing: Paired-end reads were merged using FLASH and were aligned with IgBLAST to IMGT V, D and J germline references. After reads whose alignment identity to germline references fell below 70% were discarded, roughly 10,000,000 reads remained study-wide. IMGT definitions were followed to assign CDR3 boundaries, reading frame and productivity. A highly-expanded clone was defined as any clone making up 1% or more of reads, and normalized Shannon entropy served as the measure of diversity. Unpaired two-tailed t-tests were used to test group differences in Shannon entropy. TCRdb cleaned the public reads at Q25 with fastp, built clones with MiXCR and kept in-frame beta chains. CDR3 protein duplicates are merged, each entry listing the most common genes and DNA. TCRdb assigned the V and J calls; the authors' analysis was not used. For this sample the table gives approximately 260,000 distinct CDR3 sequences, of which roughly 48% were detected only once. Approximately 14% of the sample is taken by the ten largest.

Standard classification criteria for type 1 or type 2 diabetes were met by all diabetic patients, and glucose and C-peptide were assessed by WHO-recommended methods. Donors were excluded if they had other autoimmune diseases or infections within the previous four weeks. About 10 milliliters of peripheral blood were drawn from each participant. PBMCs were isolated with LymphoPrep density separation. On the study overall, not on this receptor specifically: Study groups were not matched for age and gender, which possibly biased interpretation. Type 2 diabetes and control samples had highly correlated V and J gene usage patterns, with an average between-sample correlation of roughly 0.97. Since just a limited number of T2D and control samples were sequenced, some T1D-only HECs might also appear in more T2D or control samples. Type 2 diabetes repertoires showed high diversity, significantly greater than type 1 diabetes repertoires in both CD4+ and CD8+ T cells. Few highly-expanded CD4+ clones, median one, were found in type 2 diabetes patients, accounting for a median roughly 4.2% of reads.

Remarks on this clonotype: Its antigen has not been determined. Base qualities are not at hand, and no much larger clone is one base apart.

The cysteine opens and the phenylalanine closes a CDR3 of 15 amino acids. Only the CDR3 region is kept as DNA, spanning 45 bases read in frame from base 1. Via the germline V gene, CDR1 is SQVTM and CDR2 ANQGSEA. The sequence derives from a man between 18 and 35 years old with type 2 diabetes. Sequencing was done on a sample of peripheral blood mononuclear cells (PBMCs). Recombination connected TRBV29-1 to TRBJ2-3, and 9 junctional nucleotides match TRBD2. The DNA is TGCACCGGACTGGCCCAGCGGGAGGGCACAGATACGCAGTATTTT. This translates into CTGLAQREGTDTQYF.